The rows below give T cell receptor beta chains drawn from one sample of a study of glioma-infiltrating T cells after dendritic cell vaccination. Clones were sequenced by immunoSEQ multiplex PCR, and TCRdb holds only the in-frame ones, with some missing. The table includes tens of thousands of clones, 75% to 90% detected once. The sequenced sample was blood, obtained after dendritic cell vaccination. These receptors all stem from a human donor with glioblastoma. Both conserved end residues are part of each CDR3. Each record gives: CDR3 protein, CDR3 DNA, clone size, V gene, D gene, J gene. The D gene is left open where the match is weak. Clone size is stated in some rows and not others, as once, few, many or a class when expanded.

CDR3aa: CASSFRTVPSYGEKLFF; CDR3nt: TGTGCCAGCAGCTTCCGGACAGTTCCCAGTTATGGTGAAAAACTGTTTTTT; abundance: few; v_gene: TRBV5-6; d_gene: -; j_gene: TRBJ1-4
CDR3aa: CASSLAMGTQIFLGYTF; CDR3nt: TGTGCCAGCAGCTTAGCTATGGGGACACAGATCTTTCTTGGCTACACCTTC; abundance: -; v_gene: TRBV7-9; d_gene: -; j_gene: TRBJ1-2
CDR3aa: CASSLGDRAQPQHF; CDR3nt: TGTGCCAGCAGCTTAGGGGACAGGGCTCAGCCCCAGCATTTT; abundance: -; v_gene: TRBV7-8; d_gene: TRBD1; j_gene: TRBJ1-5
CDR3aa: CASSLVVGRGHNEQFF; CDR3nt: TGTGCCAGCAGCTTAGTTGTGGGGAGGGGACACAATGAGCAGTTCTTC; abundance: few; v_gene: TRBV11-3; d_gene: TRBD2; j_gene: TRBJ2-1
CDR3aa: CASSLGQLSGNTIYF; CDR3nt: TGCGCCAGCAGCCTAGGACAATTATCTGGAAACACCATATATTTT; abundance: few; v_gene: TRBV5-1; d_gene: -; j_gene: TRBJ1-3
CDR3aa: CASSPREGHSTEAFF; CDR3nt: TGTGCCAGCAGCCCCCGGGAGGGACATTCTACTGAAGCTTTCTTT; abundance: -; v_gene: TRBV5-6; d_gene: -; j_gene: TRBJ1-1
CDR3aa: CASSLEAGGGETQYF; CDR3nt: TGTGCCAGCAGTTTAGAAGCGGGAGGCGGAGAGACCCAGTACTTC; abundance: once; v_gene: TRBV28; d_gene: TRBD2; j_gene: TRBJ2-5
CDR3aa: CASSVDAGYEQYF; CDR3nt: TGTGCCAGCAGCGTAGATGCCGGGTACGAGCAGTACTTC; abundance: -; v_gene: TRBV9; d_gene: -; j_gene: TRBJ2-7
CDR3aa: CASSRTSGTQETQYF; CDR3nt: TGTGCCAGCAGCCGTACTAGCGGGACTCAAGAGACCCAGTACTTC; abundance: -; v_gene: TRBV6-5; d_gene: TRBD2; j_gene: TRBJ2-5
CDR3aa: CASSLGTGLGSPLHF; CDR3nt: TGTGCCAGCAGCTTAGGGACAGGCCTGGGATCACCCCTCCACTTT; abundance: -; v_gene: TRBV7-3; d_gene: TRBD1; j_gene: TRBJ1-6
CDR3aa: CASSLEGYNQPQHF; CDR3nt: TGTGCCAGCAGCTTAGAGGGGTACAATCAGCCCCAGCATTTT; abundance: -; v_gene: TRBV7-2; d_gene: -; j_gene: TRBJ1-5
CDR3aa: CSAISQREQFF; CDR3nt: TGCAGTGCTATATCCCAGCGGGAGCAGTTCTTC; abundance: -; v_gene: TRBV20-1; d_gene: -; j_gene: TRBJ2-1
CDR3aa: CASSPRTGSSYEQYF; CDR3nt: TGCGCCAGCAGCCCCCGGACAGGGTCCTCCTACGAGCAGTACTTC; abundance: -; v_gene: TRBV5-1; d_gene: TRBD1; j_gene: TRBJ2-7
CDR3aa: CASSLRTDGYGYTF; CDR3nt: TGCGCCAGCAGCCTCCGAACAGACGGCTATGGCTACACCTTC; abundance: -; v_gene: TRBV4-1; d_gene: -; j_gene: TRBJ1-2
CDR3aa: CASSQSSGRWGNEQFF; CDR3nt: TGCGCCAGCAGCCAATCTAGCGGGAGGTGGGGCAATGAGCAGTTCTTC; abundance: -; v_gene: TRBV4-1; d_gene: TRBD2; j_gene: TRBJ2-1
CDR3aa: CASSDSLAERDAIETQYF; CDR3nt: TGTGCCAGCAGTGACTCTCTCGCGGAGCGGGACGCGATAGAGACCCAGTACTTC; abundance: -; v_gene: TRBV6-4; d_gene: TRBD2; j_gene: TRBJ2-5
CDR3aa: CASSLLSQGSNTEAFF; CDR3nt: TGCGCCAGCAGCTTGCTGTCTCAGGGGTCTAACACTGAAGCTTTCTTT; abundance: -; v_gene: TRBV5-1; d_gene: -; j_gene: TRBJ1-1
CDR3aa: CASSFGGQGLYEQYF; CDR3nt: TGTGCCAGCAGCTTTGGGGGACAGGGTTTGTACGAGCAGTACTTC; abundance: -; v_gene: TRBV5-5; d_gene: TRBD1; j_gene: TRBJ2-7
CDR3aa: CASSLPAGADAGANVLTF; CDR3nt: TGTGCCAGCAGCCTCCCGGCGGGGGCGGACGCTGGGGCCAACGTCCTGACTTTC; abundance: -; v_gene: TRBV7-3; d_gene: -; j_gene: TRBJ2-6
CDR3aa: CAISGGTSGDQETQYF; CDR3nt: TGTGCCATCAGTGGCGGGACTAGCGGGGACCAAGAGACCCAGTACTTC; abundance: -; v_gene: TRBV10-3; d_gene: TRBD2; j_gene: TRBJ2-5